Presented here are 12 T cell receptor beta chains from one specimen sequenced in a study of lymphopenia after photon versus proton radiotherapy. Produced via immunoSEQ multiplex PCR; TCRdb's table is partial and in-frame only. The sample includes about 53,000 clones, around four fifths of them seen just once. The sample consisted of peripheral blood, taken from a patient treated with photon-based radiotherapy. The receptors were sampled from a man aged 50-59 years with gastric cancer.

The rearrangement joins TRBV11-2 to TRBJ1-2; 8 bases are a match to TRBD1. Germline CDR1 is SGHAT and CDR2 is FQNNGV. Trimming at V came to 7 bases and at J to 4 bases, leaving 23 bases not matched to a gene. The CDR3 extends over 19 amino acids. In nucleotides, the CDR3 is TGTGCCAGCAACACCTTGGGCCGACAAATCCGGGACAGGAGCTATGGCTACACCTTC. Residues: CASNTLGRQIRDRSYGYTF.

This clone was seen a single time. The chain employs TRBV5-8 and TRBJ2-7; D ambiguous. The CDR3 extends over 13 amino acids. The ends were cut back, 7 bases at V and 2 bases at J, with 13 bases in the middle. Germline loops: CDR1 SGHTS, CDR2 YDEGEE. CDR3: CASVSREAYEQYF. The CDR3 nucleotides read TGTGCCAGCGTTAGTCGAGAAGCCTACGAGCAGTACTTC.

The V gene is TRBV5-6, the J gene TRBJ2-2; D possibly matches TRBD1 or TRBD2 (6 bases each). V was trimmed by 5 bases and J by 2 bases, leaving 16 bases between them. The germline V gene encodes CDR1 SGHDT and CDR2 YYEEEE. This CDR3 has 16 amino acids. CDR3 sequence reads: CASSLDTGTNTGELFF. The DNA of the CDR3 is TGTGCCAGCAGTTTAGATACAGGGACTAACACCGGGGAGCTGTTTTTT. Supplemented by reference TRBV5-6 and TRBJ2-2, the full variable domain reads DAGVTQSPTHLIKTRGQQVTLRCSPKSGHDTVSWYQQALGQGPQFIFQYYEEEERQRGNFPDRFSGHQFPNYSSELNVNALLLGDSALYLCASSLDTGTNTGELFFGEGSRLTVL.

This clone has only one observation. The CDR3 reads CASSYRSHEQFF. CDR3 DNA: TGTGCCAGCAGCTATCGCTCTCATGAGCAGTTCTTC. This chain connects TRBV11-2 to TRBJ2-1; no clear D. The CDR3 totals 12 residues. Trimming left V 4 bases short and J 8 bases short, with 9 bases between. Germline CDR1 is SGHAT and CDR2 is FQNNGV.

This clone was counted once. The rearrangement joins TRBV18 to TRBJ1-1; TRBD1 matches at 9 bases. There are 16 residues in the CDR3. After removal of 1 base from V and 1 base from J, the junction contained 4 bases not matched to a gene. Germline loops: CDR1 KGHSH, CDR2 LQKENI. CDR3 amino acids: CASSPLGQGGNTEAFF. CDR3 DNA sequence: TGTGCCAGCTCACCACTGGGACAGGGTGGGAACACTGAAGCTTTCTTT.

The CDR3 here is CASSVRLAGESEQFF. CDR3 nucleotide sequence: TGTGCCAGCAGCGTAAGGCTAGCGGGAGAAAGTGAGCAGTTCTTC. The V and J genes are TRBV9 and TRBJ2-1; 10 bases match TRBD2. In germline, CDR1 is SGDLS, CDR2 YYNGEE. The CDR3 sequence is 15 residues long. Unmatched junction bases numbered 7, after V lost 1 base and J lost 9 bases.

This clone was detected only a few times. The chain has TRBV5-1 and TRBJ1-2; 8 positions agree with TRBD1. V was clipped by 4 bases and J by 4 bases; unmatched bases: 3. This CDR3 is 13 amino acids long. Germline CDR1 reads SGHRS; CDR2 reads YFSETQ. This CDR3 is CASSVGQAYGYTF. The CDR3 bases are TGCGCCAGCAGCGTGGGACAGGCCTATGGCTACACCTTC.

The V gene is TRBV6-5, the J gene TRBJ2-7, with D unresolved. Trimming took 6 bases from V and 3 from J, leaving 12 bases between them. Germline loops: CDR1 MNHEY, CDR2 SVGAGI. CDR3 size: 13 residues. The CDR3 region is CASRESGLYEQYF. CDR3 DNA sequence: TGTGCCAGCAGGGAGTCCGGGCTCTACGAGCAGTACTTC.

The chain is built from TRBV28 and TRBJ2-3; the match to TRBD2 covers 8 bases. The CDR3 sequence is 15 residues long. The J segment lost 5 bases and the V segment lost 5 bases, leaving 9 bases of the junction unmatched. Germline V gene lookup returns CDR1 MDHEN and CDR2 SYDVKM. The CDR3 sequence: CASSEAGGGKDTQYF. CDR3 sequence (DNA): TGTGCCAGCAGTGAAGCCGGGGGGGGTAAAGATACGCAGTATTTT.

With regard to this clone: Additional DNA sequences in this sample encode the identical CDR3. The chain links TRBV5-6 to TRBJ1-2; the D gene is possibly TRBD1 (6 bases). CDR1 is SGHDT, CDR2 YYEEEE, per germline. V lost 4 bases to trimming and J lost 4 bases, with 14 bases between them. CDR3 size: 14 residues. The CDR3: CASSLQGVLYGYTF. As DNA, the CDR3 is TGTGCCAGCAGCCTACAGGGAGTCCTCTATGGCTACACCTTC.

The J gene is TRBJ2-1, the V gene TRBV5-1; 7 nucleotides agree with TRBD2. CDR1 and CDR2 (germline): SGHRS, YFSETQ. V shed 1 base, J shed 3 bases, and the junction held 7 bases outside the gene matches. The CDR3 totals 16 residues. Written as DNA, the CDR3 is TGCGCCAGCAGCTTGTTAGGTCCGGGAGGCTACAATGAGCAGTTCTTC. It specifies CASSLLGPGGYNEQFF.

This clone has just one count. The chain links TRBV19 to TRBJ1-1; 7 nucleotides match TRBD1. J was trimmed by 2 bases and V by 5 bases; bases with no gene match: 8. The CDR3 sequence is 15 residues long. CDR1 is LNHDA, CDR2 SQIVND, per germline (reference sequence). In nucleotides, the CDR3 is TGTGCCAGTAGTGGCGGGGACAGCCTAAACACTGAAGCTTTCTTT. Its protein product is CASSGGDSLNTEAFF.